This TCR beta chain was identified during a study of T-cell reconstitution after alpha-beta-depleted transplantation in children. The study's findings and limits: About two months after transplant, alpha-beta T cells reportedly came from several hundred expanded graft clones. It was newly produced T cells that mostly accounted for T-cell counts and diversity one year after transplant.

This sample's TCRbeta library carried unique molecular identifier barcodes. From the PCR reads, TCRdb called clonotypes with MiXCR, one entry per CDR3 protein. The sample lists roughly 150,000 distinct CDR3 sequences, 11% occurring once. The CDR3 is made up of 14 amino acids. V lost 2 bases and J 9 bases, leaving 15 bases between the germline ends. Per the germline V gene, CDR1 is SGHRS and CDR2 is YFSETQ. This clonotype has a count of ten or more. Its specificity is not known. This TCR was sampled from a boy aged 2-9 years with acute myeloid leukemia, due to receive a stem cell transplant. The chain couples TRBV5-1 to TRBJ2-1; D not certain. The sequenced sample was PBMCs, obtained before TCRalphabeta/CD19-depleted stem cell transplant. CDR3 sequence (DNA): TGCGCCAGCAGCTTATCTGTGGGCACGGGTGAGCAGTTCTTC. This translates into CASSLSVGTGEQFF.